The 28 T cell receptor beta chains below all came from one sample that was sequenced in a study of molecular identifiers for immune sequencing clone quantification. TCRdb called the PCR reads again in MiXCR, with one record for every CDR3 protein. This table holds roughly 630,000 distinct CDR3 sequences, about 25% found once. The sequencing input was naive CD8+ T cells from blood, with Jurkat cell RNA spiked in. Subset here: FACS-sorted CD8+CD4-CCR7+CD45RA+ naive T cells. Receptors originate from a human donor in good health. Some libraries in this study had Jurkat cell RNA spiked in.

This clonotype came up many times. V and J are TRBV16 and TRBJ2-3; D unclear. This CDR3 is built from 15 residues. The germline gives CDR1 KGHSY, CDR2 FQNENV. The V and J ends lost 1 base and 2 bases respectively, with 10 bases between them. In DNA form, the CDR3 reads TGTGCCAGCAGCCAATGGACGGTAATCACAGATACGCAGTATTTT. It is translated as CASSQWTVITDTQYF.

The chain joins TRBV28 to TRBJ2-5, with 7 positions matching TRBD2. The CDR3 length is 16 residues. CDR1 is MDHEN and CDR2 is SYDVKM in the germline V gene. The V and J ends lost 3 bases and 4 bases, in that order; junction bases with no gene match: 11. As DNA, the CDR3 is TGTGCCAGCAGTTTTTTTGCTAGCGGAACACTAGAGACCCAGTACTTC. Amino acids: CASSFFASGTLETQYF.

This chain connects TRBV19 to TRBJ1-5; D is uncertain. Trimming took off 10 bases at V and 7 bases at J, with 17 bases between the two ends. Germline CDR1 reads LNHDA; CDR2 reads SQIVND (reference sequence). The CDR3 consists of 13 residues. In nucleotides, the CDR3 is TGTGCCACCACTGGAGGTTTTTCACAGCCCCAGCATTTT. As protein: CATTGGFSQPQHF. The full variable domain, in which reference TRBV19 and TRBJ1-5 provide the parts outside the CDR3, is DGGITQSPKYLFRKEGQNVTLSCEQNLNHDAMYWYRQDPGQGLRLIYYSQIVNDFQKGDIAEGYSVSREKKESFPLTVTSAQKNPTAFYLCATTGGFSQPQHFGDGTRLSIL.

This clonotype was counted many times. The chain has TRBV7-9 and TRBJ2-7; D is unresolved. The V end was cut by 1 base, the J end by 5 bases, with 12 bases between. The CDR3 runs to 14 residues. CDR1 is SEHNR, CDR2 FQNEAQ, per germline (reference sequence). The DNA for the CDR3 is TGTGCCAGCAGCTTAGTCGGGCCCCTCGACGAGCAGTACTTC. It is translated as CASSLVGPLDEQYF.

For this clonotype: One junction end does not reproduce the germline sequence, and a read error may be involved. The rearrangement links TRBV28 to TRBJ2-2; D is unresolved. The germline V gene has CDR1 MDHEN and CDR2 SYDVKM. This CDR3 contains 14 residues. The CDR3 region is CAGSYSGWNGELFF. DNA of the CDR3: TGTGCCGGCAGCTATTCTGGGTGGAACGGGGAGCTGTTTTTT.

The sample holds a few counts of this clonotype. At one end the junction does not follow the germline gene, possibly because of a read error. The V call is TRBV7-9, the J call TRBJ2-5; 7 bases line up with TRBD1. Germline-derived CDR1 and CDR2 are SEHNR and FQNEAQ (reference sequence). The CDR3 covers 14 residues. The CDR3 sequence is CASSQGVNQEPQYF. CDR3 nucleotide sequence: TGTGCCAGCAGCCAGGGGGTTAACCAAGAGCCCCAGTACTTC.

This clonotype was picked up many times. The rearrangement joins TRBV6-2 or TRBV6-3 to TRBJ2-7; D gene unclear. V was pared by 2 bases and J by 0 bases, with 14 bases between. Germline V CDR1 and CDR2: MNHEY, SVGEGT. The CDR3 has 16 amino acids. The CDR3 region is CASSYDRAERSYEQYF. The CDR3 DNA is TGTGCCAGCAGTTACGACCGTGCGGAACGCTCCTACGAGCAGTACTTC.

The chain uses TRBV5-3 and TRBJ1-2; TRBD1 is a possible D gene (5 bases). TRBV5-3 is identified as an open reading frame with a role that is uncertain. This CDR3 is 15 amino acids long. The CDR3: CAGRRGTSDFYGYTF. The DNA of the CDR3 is TGTGCAGGAAGACGGGGGACCAGTGATTTCTATGGCTACACCTTC.

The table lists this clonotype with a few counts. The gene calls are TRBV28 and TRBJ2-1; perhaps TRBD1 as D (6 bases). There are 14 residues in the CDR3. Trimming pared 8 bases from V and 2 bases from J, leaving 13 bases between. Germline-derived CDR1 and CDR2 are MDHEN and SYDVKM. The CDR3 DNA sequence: TGTGCCAGCCATGCGGACAGACCCTACAATGAGCAGTTCTTC. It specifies CASHADRPYNEQFF.

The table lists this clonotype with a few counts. CDR3: CASSVFGTASPEQYF. CDR3 nucleotide sequence: TGTGCCAGCAGCGTATTCGGGACGGCGAGTCCCGAGCAGTACTTC. This chain connects TRBV9 to TRBJ2-7; D is possibly TRBD1 or TRBD2 (5 bases each). The V and J ends lost 1 base and 6 bases respectively, with 17 bases between them. The CDR3 length is 15 residues. CDR1 and CDR2 (germline): SGDLS, YYNGEE.

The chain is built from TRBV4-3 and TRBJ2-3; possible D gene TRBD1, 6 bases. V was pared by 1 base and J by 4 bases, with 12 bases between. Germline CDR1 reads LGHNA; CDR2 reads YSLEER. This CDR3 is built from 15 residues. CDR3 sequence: CASSQAQQGADTQYF. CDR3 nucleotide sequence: TGCGCCAGCAGCCAAGCCCAACAGGGTGCAGATACGCAGTATTTT.

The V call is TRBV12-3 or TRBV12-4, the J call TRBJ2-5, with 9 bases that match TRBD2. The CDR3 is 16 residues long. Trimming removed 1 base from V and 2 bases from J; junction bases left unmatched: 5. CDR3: CASSLVGTSFQETQYF. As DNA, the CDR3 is TGTGCCAGCAGTTTAGTAGGGACTAGCTTTCAAGAGACCCAGTACTTC.

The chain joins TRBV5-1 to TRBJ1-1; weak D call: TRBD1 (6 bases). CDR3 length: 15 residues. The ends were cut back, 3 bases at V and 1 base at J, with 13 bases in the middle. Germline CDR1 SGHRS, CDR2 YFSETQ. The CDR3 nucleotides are TGCGCCAGCAGCTACCTGACAGGAAAGAACACTGAAGCTTTCTTT. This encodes CASSYLTGKNTEAFF.

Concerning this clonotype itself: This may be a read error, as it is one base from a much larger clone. The CDR3, as DNA: TGTGCCAACAGCTTTTCGCATAGCACAGATACGCAGTATTTT. Its protein product is CANSFSHSTDTQYF. This chain links TRBV11-2 with TRBJ2-3; the D is unclear. The CDR3 runs 14 residues. Germline V gene lookup returns CDR1 SGHAT and CDR2 FQNNGV.

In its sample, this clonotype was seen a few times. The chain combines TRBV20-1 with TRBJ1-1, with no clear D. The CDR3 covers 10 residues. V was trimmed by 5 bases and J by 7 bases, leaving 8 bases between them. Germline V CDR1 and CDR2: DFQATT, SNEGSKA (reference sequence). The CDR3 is CSAPDREAFF. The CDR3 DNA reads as TGCAGTGCTCCGGACCGTGAAGCTTTCTTT.

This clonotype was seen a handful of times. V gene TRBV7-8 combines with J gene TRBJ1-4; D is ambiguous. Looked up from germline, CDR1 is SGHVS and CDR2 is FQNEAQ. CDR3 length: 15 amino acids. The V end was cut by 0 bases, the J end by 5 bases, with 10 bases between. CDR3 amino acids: CASSLARVQNEKLFF. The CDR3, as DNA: TGTGCCAGCAGCTTAGCGCGAGTACAGAATGAAAAACTGTTTTTT.

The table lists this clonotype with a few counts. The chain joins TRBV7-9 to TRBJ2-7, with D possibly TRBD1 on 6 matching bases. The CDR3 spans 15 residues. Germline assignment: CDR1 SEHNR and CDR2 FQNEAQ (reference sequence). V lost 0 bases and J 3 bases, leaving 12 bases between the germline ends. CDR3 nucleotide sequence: TGTGCCAGCAGCTTAGCCCAGGGGTCGCGCTACGAGCAGTACTTC. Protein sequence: CASSLAQGSRYEQYF.

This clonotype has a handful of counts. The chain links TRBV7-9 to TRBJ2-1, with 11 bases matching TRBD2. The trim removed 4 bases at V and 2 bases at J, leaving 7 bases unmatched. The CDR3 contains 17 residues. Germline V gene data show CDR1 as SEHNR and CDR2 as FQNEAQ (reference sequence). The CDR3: CASSSNQGLAAYNEQFF. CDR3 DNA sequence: TGTGCCAGCAGCTCGAACCAGGGACTAGCGGCCTACAATGAGCAGTTCTTC.

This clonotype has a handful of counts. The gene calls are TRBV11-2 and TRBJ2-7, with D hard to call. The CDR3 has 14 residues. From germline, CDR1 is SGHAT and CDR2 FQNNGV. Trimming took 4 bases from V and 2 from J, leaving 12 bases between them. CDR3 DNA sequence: TGTGCCAGCAGCTCCCCCGGCGTTACCTACGAGCAGTACTTC. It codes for CASSSPGVTYEQYF.

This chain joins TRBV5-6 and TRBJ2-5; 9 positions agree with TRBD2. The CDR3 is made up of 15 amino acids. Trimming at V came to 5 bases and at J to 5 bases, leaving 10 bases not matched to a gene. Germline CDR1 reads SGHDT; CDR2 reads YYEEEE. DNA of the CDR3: TGTGCCAGCAGTATACTAGCGGGTGGATGGGAGACCCAGTACTTC. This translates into CASSILAGGWETQYF.

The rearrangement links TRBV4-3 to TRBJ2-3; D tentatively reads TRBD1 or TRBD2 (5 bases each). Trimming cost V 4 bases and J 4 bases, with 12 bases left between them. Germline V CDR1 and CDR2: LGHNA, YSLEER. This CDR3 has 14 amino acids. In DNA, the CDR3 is TGCGCCAGCAGCCGCCGATCGGGGCCAGATACGCAGTATTTT. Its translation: CASSRRSGPDTQYF.

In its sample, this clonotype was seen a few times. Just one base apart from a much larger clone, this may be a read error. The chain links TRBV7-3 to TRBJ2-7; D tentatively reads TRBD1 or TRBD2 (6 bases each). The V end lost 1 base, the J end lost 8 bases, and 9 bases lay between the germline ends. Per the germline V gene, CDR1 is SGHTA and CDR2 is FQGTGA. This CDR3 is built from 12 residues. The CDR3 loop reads CASSLMGGQQYF. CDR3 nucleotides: TGTGCCAGCAGCTTAATGGGGGGCCAGCAGTACTTC.

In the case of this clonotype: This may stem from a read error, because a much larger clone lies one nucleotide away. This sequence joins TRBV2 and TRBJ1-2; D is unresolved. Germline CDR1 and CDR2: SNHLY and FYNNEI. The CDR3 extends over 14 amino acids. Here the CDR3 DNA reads TGTGCCACCAGTGTTACCGCCCCGGCGGATGGCTACACCTTC. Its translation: CATSVTAPADGYTF.

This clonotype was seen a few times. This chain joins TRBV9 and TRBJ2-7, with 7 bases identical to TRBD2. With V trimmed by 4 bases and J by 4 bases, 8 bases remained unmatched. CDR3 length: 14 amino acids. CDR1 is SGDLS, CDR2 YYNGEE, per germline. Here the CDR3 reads CASSPGGGGYEQYF. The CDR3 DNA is TGTGCCAGCAGCCCCGGCGGGGGAGGTTACGAGCAGTACTTC.

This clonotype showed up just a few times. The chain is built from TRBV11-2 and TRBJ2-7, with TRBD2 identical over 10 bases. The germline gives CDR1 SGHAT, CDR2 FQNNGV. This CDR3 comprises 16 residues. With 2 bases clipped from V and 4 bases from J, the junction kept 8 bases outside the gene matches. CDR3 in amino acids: CASSLQGLAQGYEQYF. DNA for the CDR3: TGTGCCAGCAGCTTACAGGGACTAGCGCAGGGATACGAGCAGTACTTC.

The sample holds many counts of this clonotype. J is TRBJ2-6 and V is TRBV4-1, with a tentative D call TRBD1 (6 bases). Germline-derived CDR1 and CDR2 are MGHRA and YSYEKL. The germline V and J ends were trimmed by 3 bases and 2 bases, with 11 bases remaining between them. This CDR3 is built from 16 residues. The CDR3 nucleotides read TGCGCCAGCAGCCAGGGGGCTCTTCCTGGGGCCAACGTCCTGACTTTC. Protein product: CASSQGALPGANVLTF.

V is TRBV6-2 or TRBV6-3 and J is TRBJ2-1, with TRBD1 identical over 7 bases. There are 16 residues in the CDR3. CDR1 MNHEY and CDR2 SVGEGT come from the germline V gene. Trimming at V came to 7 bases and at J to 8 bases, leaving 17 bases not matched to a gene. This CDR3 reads CASIHTGTEPVDEQFF. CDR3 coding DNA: TGTGCCAGCATTCACACCGGGACAGAGCCTGTCGATGAGCAGTTCTTC.

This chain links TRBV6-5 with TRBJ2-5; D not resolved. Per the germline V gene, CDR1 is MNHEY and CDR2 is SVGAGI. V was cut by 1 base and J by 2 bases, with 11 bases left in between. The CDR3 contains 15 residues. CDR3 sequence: CASSYLAFGQETQYF. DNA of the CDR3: TGTGCCAGCAGTTACTTGGCGTTTGGGCAAGAGACCCAGTACTTC.